The present TCR beta chain was sequenced within a study of OX40 agonist ivuxolimab in advanced cancers. Looking at the study overall: The costimulatory receptor OX40 (CD134) was targeted by ivuxolimab, a fully human IgG2 agonistic monoclonal antibody. Intravenous ivuxolimab was administered to patients every 2 weeks at six dose levels: 0.01, 0.1, 0.3, 1.5, 3 and 10 mg/kg. Among the approximately 54 dose-escalation patients, approximately 20 had hepatocellular carcinoma, approximately 15 melanoma, 9 renal cell carcinoma and 9 head and neck cancer. A male proportion of under 85% and a mean age of roughly 58 years, ranging from about 20 to 85, were recorded for the dose-escalation cohort. Prior anti-PD-1, anti-PD-L1 or anti-CTLA-4 therapy was permitted, and checkpoint inhibitors had been received by under 50% of dose-escalation patients. The purpose of peripheral TCRbeta sequencing was to test whether ivuxolimab changed TCR sequence diversity and led to clonal T-cell expansion. Partial responses occurred in three dose-escalation patients: two with cutaneous melanoma and one with hepatocellular carcinoma. The paper describes the monotherapy dose-escalation part (N = 52 patients) of the phase I trial of ivuxolimab. Study-level results and caveats: At doses from 0.1 to 3.0 mg/kg, clonal expansion was seen in both CD4+ and CD8+ blood T cells between baseline and week 6. After ivuxolimab, more expanded clones were found on average in CD8+ T cells than in CD4+ T cells. The antigen specificity of the peripheral T cells that underwent clonal expansion was not determined. Partial responders in the 0.1-3.0 mg/kg groups had among the lowest normalized peripheral clonal expansion, especially among CD8+ T cells. Low levels of normalized T-cell clonal expansion were also seen in some nonresponding patients.

This clone has only a few counts. The specificity of this receptor is unknown. No much larger clone is present one base from it, and per-base qualities are unavailable. The trial excluded patients who had a history of autoimmune disease or who were on systemic immunosuppression. Peripheral blood for TCR sequencing was collected from all dose cohorts at baseline, on cycle 4 day 1, and on cycle 7 day 1. The samples were drawn from a first-in-human, open-label, multicenter phase I dose-escalation trial of ivuxolimab. Adults with locally advanced or metastatic melanoma, renal cell, hepatocellular, or head and neck squamous cell carcinoma were enrolled in the trial. Before TCR sequencing, CD4+ T cells and CD8+ T cells were sorted from peripheral blood as separate populations. The CDR3 runs 14 residues from the cysteine to the phenylalanine. The read is trimmed to its CDR3 DNA, 42 bases read in frame from base 1. At the junction V is shortened by 5 bases and J by 9 bases, with 17 bases in between. CDR1 and CDR2 (SGHAT, FQNNGV) derive from the germline V gene.

Genomic DNA was extracted from sorted cells for sequencing of the TCRbeta CDR3 region. The immunoSEQ Assay was used for sequencing of TCRbeta CDR3 regions. The table was pulled from immuneACCESS by TCRdb, which kept in-frame rearrangements only. Such tables lose some clones; where checked, under half of the loss comes from unresolved V genes, and the rest has no known cause. The sample table holds approximately 58,000 clones, of which 65% to 85% were seen once. Clones ranked in the top ten supply about 13% of the sample. The sample here was CD4+ or CD8+ T cells sorted from blood, taken in a trial of the OX40 agonist ivuxolimab. The TCR originated in an adult with an advanced solid tumor such as melanoma, head and neck, liver or kidney cancer. The V and J genes are TRBV11-2 and TRBJ2-1; the D gene is possibly TRBD2, with 5 bases matching. The CDR3 amino acid sequence is: CASSPTTLRGEQFF. The nucleotide sequence is given as TGTGCCAGCAGCCCTACTACCCTACGGGGTGAGCAGTTCTTC.